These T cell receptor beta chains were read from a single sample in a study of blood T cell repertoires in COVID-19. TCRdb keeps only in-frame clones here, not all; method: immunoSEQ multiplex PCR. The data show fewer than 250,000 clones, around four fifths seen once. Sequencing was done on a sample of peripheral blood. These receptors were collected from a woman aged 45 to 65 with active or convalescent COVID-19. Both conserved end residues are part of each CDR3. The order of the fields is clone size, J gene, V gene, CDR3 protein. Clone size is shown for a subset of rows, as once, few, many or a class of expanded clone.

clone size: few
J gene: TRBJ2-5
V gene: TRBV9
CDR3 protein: CASSVGLAGTGETQYF

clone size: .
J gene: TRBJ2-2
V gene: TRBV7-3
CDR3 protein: CASSRNRGSGELFF

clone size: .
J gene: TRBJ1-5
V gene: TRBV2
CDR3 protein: CASSRTGGSNQPQHF

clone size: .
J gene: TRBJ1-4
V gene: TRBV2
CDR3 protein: CASRRGTGGRVTNEKLFF

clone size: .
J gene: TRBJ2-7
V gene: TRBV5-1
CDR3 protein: CASSLESTGGKYF

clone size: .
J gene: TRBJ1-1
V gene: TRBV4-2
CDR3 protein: CASSQVGGETEAFF

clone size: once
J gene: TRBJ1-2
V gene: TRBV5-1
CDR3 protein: CASSDTNGGTDGYTF

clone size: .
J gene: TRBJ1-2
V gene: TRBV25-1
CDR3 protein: CASRGDRGDGYTF

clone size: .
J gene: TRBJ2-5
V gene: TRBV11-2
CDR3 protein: CASSLQGRETQYF

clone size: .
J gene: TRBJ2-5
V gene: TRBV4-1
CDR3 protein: CASSHAPPLGGQETQYF

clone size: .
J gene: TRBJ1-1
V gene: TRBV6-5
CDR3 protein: CASSLGGGGTEAFF

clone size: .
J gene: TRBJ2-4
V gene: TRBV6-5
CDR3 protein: CASRRGSGAKNIQYF

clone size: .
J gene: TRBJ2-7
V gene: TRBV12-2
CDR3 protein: CASRHIQRGGEQYF

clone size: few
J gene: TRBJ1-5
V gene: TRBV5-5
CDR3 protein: CASSLVGGNQPQHF

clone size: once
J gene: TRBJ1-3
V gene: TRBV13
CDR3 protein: CASREQGVGNTIYF

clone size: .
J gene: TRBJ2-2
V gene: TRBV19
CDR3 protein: CASTLAGGAGELFF

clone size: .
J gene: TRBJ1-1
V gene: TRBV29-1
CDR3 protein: CSVGGERAEAFF

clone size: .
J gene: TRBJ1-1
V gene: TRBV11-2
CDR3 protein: CASTPKRYTEAFF

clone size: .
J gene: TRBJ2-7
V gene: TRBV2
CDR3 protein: CASSETLAGSYEQYF

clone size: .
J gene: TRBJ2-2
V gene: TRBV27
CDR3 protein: CASSLRTPGGTGELFF

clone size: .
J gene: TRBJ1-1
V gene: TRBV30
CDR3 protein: CAWSIGGGTEAFF

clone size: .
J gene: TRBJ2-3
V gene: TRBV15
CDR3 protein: CATSRALQATDTQYF

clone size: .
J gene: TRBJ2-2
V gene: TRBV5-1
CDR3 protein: CASSGTSGGDTGELFF

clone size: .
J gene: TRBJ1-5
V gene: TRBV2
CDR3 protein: CASSEGDFSNQPQHF

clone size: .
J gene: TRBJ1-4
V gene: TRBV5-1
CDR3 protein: CASSPTAINEKLFF

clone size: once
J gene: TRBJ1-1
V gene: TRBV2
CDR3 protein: CASSDEGGLEAFF

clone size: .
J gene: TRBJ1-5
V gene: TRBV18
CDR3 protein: CASSEGQGNQPQHF

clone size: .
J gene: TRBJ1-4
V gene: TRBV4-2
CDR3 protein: CASSLGQRINEKLFF

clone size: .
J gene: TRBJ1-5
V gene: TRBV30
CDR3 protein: CACPGQKLWIKSNQPQHF

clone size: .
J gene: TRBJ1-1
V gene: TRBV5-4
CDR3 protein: CASSYRTGMNTEAFF

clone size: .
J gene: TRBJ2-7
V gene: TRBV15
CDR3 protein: CATSSSGTTRYEQYF

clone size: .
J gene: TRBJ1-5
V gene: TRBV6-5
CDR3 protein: CATKTGLNQPQHF

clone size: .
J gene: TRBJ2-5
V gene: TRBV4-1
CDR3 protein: CASSQDPRAGETQYF

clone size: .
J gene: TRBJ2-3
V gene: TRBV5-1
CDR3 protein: CASSFRVSSGVPDTQYF

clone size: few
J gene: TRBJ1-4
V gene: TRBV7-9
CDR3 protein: CASSSLGGVGEKLFF

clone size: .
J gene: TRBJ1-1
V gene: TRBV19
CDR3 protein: CASSPGLSTEAFF

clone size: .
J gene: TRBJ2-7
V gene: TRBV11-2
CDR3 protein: CASSLGLADATYEQYF

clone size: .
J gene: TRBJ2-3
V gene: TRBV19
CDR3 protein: CASRRLGGTDTQYF

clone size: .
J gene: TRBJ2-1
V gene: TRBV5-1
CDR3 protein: CASSLGSIDYNEQFF

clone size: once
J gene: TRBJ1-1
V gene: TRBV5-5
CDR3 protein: CASSPGAMNTEAFF

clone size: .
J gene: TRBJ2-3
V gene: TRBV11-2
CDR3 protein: CASSLKSGATDTQYF

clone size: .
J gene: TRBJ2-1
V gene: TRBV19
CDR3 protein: CASRSDRGAINEQFF

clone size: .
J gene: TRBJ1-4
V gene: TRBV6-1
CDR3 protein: CASSEGQAGIVKLFF

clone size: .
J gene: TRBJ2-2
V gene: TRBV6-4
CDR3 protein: CASSDSGRGPNTGELFF

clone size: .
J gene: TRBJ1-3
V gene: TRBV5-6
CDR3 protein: CASSLGGGFSGNTIYF

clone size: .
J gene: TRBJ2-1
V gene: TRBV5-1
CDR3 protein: CASSLGGLAGVAEQFF

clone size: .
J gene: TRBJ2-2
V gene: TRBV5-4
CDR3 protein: CASSLPHSGTGELFF

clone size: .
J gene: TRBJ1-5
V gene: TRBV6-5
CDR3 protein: CASRGHGNQPQHF

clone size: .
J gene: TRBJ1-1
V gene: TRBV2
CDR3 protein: CASSRDIMNTEAFF

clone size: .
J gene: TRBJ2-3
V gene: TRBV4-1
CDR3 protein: CASSSQGGTDTQYF

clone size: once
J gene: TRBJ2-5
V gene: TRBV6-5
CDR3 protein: CASSSGLAGVETQYF

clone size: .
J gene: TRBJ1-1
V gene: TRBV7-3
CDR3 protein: CASSLYRGETEAFF